This entry concerns a single TCR beta chain. Its antigen is unknown. The data originate from a study of T cell responses to AZD1222 COVID-19 vaccine. Study-wide results and caveats: Researchers report vaccine-associated CD4 TCRs spanning spike, with dominance at 160-218 and 743-854. None of the repertoires were sampled until the peak T cell response had passed.

Germline V gene sequence: CDR1 SNHLY, CDR2 FYNNEI. With 1 base removed from V and 6 bases from J, the gap between germline ends came to 15 bases. The CDR3 is 16 amino acids. Only in-frame clones appear in the TCRdb table, and some are missing; sequencing was by immunoSEQ multiplex PCR. Altogether around 140,000 clones are present, 90% to 95% being singletons, with the ten largest covering over 1.1%. The genes are TRBV2 and TRBJ2-2, with no clear D. This sequence was found in an adult in good health. The sample in question was peripheral blood, obtained on day 0 of AZD1222 vaccination. The CDR3 sequence is CASSEVRPTVSGELFF. The CDR3 nucleotides are TGTGCCAGCAGTGAAGTACGACCCACAGTCTCCGGGGAGCTGTTTTTT.